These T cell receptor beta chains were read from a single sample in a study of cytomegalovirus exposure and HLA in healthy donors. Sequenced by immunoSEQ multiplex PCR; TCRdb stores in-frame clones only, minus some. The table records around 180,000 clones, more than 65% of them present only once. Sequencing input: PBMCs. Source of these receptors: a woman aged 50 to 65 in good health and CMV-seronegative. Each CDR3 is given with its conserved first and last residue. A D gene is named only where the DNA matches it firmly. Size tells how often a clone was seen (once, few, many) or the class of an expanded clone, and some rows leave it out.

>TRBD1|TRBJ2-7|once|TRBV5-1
TGCGCCAGCAGGACGACGGTGGACAGGGCCTACGAGCAGTACTTC
CASRTTVDRAYEQYF
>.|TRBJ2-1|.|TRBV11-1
TGTGCCAGCAGCTCTTACTACAATGAGCAGTTCTTC
CASSSYYNEQFF
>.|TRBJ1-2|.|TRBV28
TGTGCCAGCAGTCTCCTTCAGGGGTATGGCTACACCTTC
CASSLLQGYGYTF
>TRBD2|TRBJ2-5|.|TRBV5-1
TGCGCCAGCAGTTTGGGACTAGCGGGAGAAGAGACCCAGTACTTC
CASSLGLAGEETQYF
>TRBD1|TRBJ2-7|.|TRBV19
TGTGCCAGTAGTACGGGTGGACAGGCCCTCTACGAGCAGTACTTC
CASSTGGQALYEQYF
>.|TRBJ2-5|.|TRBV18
TGTGCCAGCTCAAAACAGTGGAACCAAGAGACCCAGTACTTC
CASSKQWNQETQYF
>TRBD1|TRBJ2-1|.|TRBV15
TGTGCCACCAGCGGAAGACAGGGGGGCTTCAATGAGCAGTTCTTC
CATSGRQGGFNEQFF
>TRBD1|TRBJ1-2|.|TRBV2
TGTGCCAGCAGAGACAGGGGGCATAACTATGGCTACACCTTC
CASRDRGHNYGYTF
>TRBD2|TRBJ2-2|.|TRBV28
TGTGCCAGCAGTCCCCGCATAGCGGGGGTCCACACCGGGGAGCTGTTTTTT
CASSPRIAGVHTGELFF
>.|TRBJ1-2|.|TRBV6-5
TGTGCCAGCAGAAATGGAGTATACGGCTACACCTTC
CASRNGVYGYTF
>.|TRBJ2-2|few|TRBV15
TGTGCCACCAGCAGAGGACAGTTCACCGGGGAGCTGTTTTTT
CATSRGQFTGELFF
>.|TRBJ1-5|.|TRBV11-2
TGTGCCAGCAGCTTAGATCGGGGTGTGCAGCCCCAGCATTTT
CASSLDRGVQPQHF
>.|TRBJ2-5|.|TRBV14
TGTGCCAGCAGCTCTCGACAGCTCCAAGAGACCCAGTACTTC
CASSSRQLQETQYF
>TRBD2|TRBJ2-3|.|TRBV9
TGTGCCAGCAGCGTAGTTTCGGGGGGGGCCGGAGATACGCAGTATTTT
CASSVVSGGAGDTQYF
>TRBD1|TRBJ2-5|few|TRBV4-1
TGCGCCAGCAGCAAATACGACAGGGGCGAGGAGACCCAGTACTTC
CASSKYDRGEETQYF
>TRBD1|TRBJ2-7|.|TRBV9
TGTGCCAGCAGCGTAGAAGGGACAGCCACCTACGAGCAGTACTTC
CASSVEGTATYEQYF
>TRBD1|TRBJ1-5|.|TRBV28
TGTGCCAGCCAGGGACAGGGGGCGAGGAGCAATCAGCCCCAGCATTTT
CASQGQGARSNQPQHF
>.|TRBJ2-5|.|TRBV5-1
TGCGCCAGCAGCTCACACGGGGGTGGCCAAGAGACCCAGTACTTC
CASSSHGGGQETQYF
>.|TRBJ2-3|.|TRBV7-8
TGTGCCAGCAGCTTCCTGGGACTGCGAGATACGCAGTATTTT
CASSFLGLRDTQYF
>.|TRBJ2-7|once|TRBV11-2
TGTGCCAGCAGCTTACACCTAGCCTTGAACGAGCAGTACTTC
CASSLHLALNEQYF
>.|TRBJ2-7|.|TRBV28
TGTGCCAGCAGTTTCCAGCGGAGCTCCTACGAGCAGTACTTC
CASSFQRSSYEQYF
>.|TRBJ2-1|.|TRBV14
TGTGCCAGCACCCAAAACTCAGGCAATGAGCAGTTCTTC
CASTQNSGNEQFF
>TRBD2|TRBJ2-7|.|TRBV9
TGTGCCAGCAGCGCGGGGACTAGCGGGAGCTACGAGCAGTACTTC
CASSAGTSGSYEQYF
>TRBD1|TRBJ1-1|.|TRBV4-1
TGCGCCAGCAGACCGACAGGGGGAGGCGGTTGGGCTTTCTTT
CASRPTGGGGWAFF
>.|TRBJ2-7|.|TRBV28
TGTGCCAGCACCGCTTCAGGGGCGACGTACGAGCAGTACTTC
CASTASGATYEQYF
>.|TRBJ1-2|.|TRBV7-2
TGTGCCAGCAGCTTAGGCCACATATCTAACTATGGCTACACCTTC
CASSLGHISNYGYTF
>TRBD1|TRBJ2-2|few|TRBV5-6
TGTGCCAGCAGCTTAAGACAGGGGAACACCGGGGAGCTGTTTTTT
CASSLRQGNTGELFF
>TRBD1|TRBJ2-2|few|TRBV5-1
TGCGCCAGCAGCTTGAATACCCAGGGGGACGCCGGGGAGCTGTTTTTT
CASSLNTQGDAGELFF